What follows are 25 T cell receptor beta chains derived from one specimen sequenced in a study of blood T cell repertoires in COVID-19. Profiling relied on immunoSEQ multiplex PCR, and the TCRdb table lists in-frame clones only, not all of them. Among about 310,000 clones listed, about 90% were seen once. Sequenced sample: PBMCs or T cells enriched from blood (not recorded which). The receptors shown here come from a young woman who had recovered from COVID-19.

The table lists this clone with a few counts. The genes are TRBV7-8 and TRBJ2-1; TRBD2 matches at 7 bases. Germline CDR1 reads SGHVS; CDR2 reads FQNEAQ. The CDR3 consists of 14 residues. After removal of 0 bases from V and 9 bases from J, the junction contained 5 bases not matched to a gene. The CDR3 loop is CASSLAREWGEQFF. CDR3 nucleotides: TGTGCCAGCAGCTTAGCGCGGGAGTGGGGTGAGCAGTTCTTC.

This chain connects TRBV18 to TRBJ1-5, with 10 bases aligning to TRBD1. Germline V CDR1 and CDR2: KGHSH, LQKENI. The CDR3 is made up of 18 amino acids. Trimming removed 2 bases from V and 0 bases from J; junction bases left unmatched: 7. The CDR3 sequence: CASSPTGQGINSNQPQHF. DNA for the CDR3: TGTGCCAGCTCACCAACGGGACAGGGGATTAATAGCAATCAGCCCCAGCATTTT.

The rearrangement joins TRBV4-3 to TRBJ1-1, with TRBD1 identical over 9 bases. The CDR3 is 15 residues long. Trimming took 2 bases from V and 2 from J; bases not matched to a gene: 3. Germline loops: CDR1 LGHNA, CDR2 YSLEER. CDR3 nucleotide sequence: TGCGCCAGCAGCCAATCGACAGGGGGAAACACTGAAGCTTTCTTT. Translating it yields CASSQSTGGNTEAFF.

The V gene is TRBV27, the J gene TRBJ1-2, with D perhaps matching TRBD1 (6 bases). Germline lookup yields CDR1 MNHEY and CDR2 SMNVEV (reference sequence). The CDR3 spans 13 residues. Trimming pared 5 bases from V and 3 bases from J, leaving 10 bases between. CDR3 amino acids: CASSKQGHYGYTF. The CDR3 nucleotides read TGTGCCAGCAGTAAACAGGGCCACTATGGCTACACCTTC.

The chain recombines TRBV2 with TRBJ2-1, with a weak D call TRBD1 (6 bases). This CDR3 has 15 amino acids. The V and J ends lost 5 bases and 7 bases respectively, with 18 bases between them. Germline values: CDR1 SNHLY, CDR2 FYNNEI. The CDR3 is CASSITRGIGNEQFF. CDR3 nucleotides: TGTGCCAGCAGTATCACTAGGGGGATCGGAAATGAGCAGTTCTTC.

This chain joins TRBV21-1 and TRBJ2-1; no DNA check was done on the table's D call, TRBD2. TRBV21-1 is tagged as a pseudogene. This CDR3 is 18 amino acids long. The CDR3: CASVYRPSGIAPSNEQFF. CDR3 bases: TGTGCCAGCGTTTACAGGCCTAGCGGGATAGCCCCCAGCAATGAGCAGTTCTTC.

This chain links TRBV19 with TRBJ2-1; D might be TRBD2 (5 bases). Germline lookup yields CDR1 LNHDA and CDR2 SQIVND (reference sequence). The CDR3 consists of 14 residues. V dropped 5 bases and J dropped 3 bases, with 11 bases sitting between them. The CDR3: CASSLKRLYNEQFF. The CDR3 nucleotides read TGTGCCAGTAGTTTAAAGCGGCTCTACAATGAGCAGTTCTTC. Looking up the rest from reference TRBV19 and TRBJ2-1 gives the full variable domain: DGGITQSPKYLFRKEGQNVTLSCEQNLNHDAMYWYRQDPGQGLRLIYYSQIVNDFQKGDIAEGYSVSREKKESFPLTVTSAQKNPTAFYLCASSLKRLYNEQFFGPGTRLTVL.

V and J are TRBV7-8 and TRBJ1-1; 9 nucleotides agree with TRBD1. V was clipped by 5 bases and J by 7 bases; unmatched bases: 8. Germline assignment: CDR1 SGHVS and CDR2 FQNEAQ. CDR3 length equals 14 residues. The CDR3 loop is CASSPRPGQGEAFF. CDR3 in DNA: TGTGCCAGCAGCCCCAGGCCGGGACAGGGTGAAGCTTTCTTT.

The chain employs TRBV6-5 and TRBJ2-7; D ambiguous. The CDR3 consists of 12 residues. CDR1 and CDR2 (germline): MNHEY, SVGAGI. V shed 5 bases and J shed 3 bases, with 8 bases lying between them. CDR3 nucleotides: TGTGCCAGCAGTACCCGCTACTACGAGCAGTACTTC. This gives the protein CASSTRYYEQYF.

The chain is built from TRBV7-6 and TRBJ1-4; 8 bases are shared with TRBD1. The V and J ends lost 2 bases and 8 bases, in that order; junction bases with no gene match: 28. Germline V gene sequence: CDR1 SGHVS, CDR2 FNYEAQ. There are 22 residues in the CDR3. CDR3 sequence (DNA): TGTGCCAGCAGCTTAATTTCTGTGGAGGAGGACAGGGACCTCCTAGGAGGGGAAAAACTGTTTTTT. Protein product: CASSLISVEEDRDLLGGEKLFF.

This chain connects TRBV9 to TRBJ2-3; 9 bases are a match to TRBD2. Germline assignment: CDR1 SGDLS and CDR2 YYNGEE. Germline trimming cut 0 bases from V and 4 bases from J; bases unmatched to any gene: 3. The CDR3 consists of 15 residues. CDR3 in DNA: TGTGCCAGCAGCGTAGGGGCGGGAGGGCCAGATACGCAGTATTTT. Its translation: CASSVGAGGPDTQYF.

The chain uses TRBV11-3 and TRBJ2-1, with a weak D call TRBD1 (5 bases). This CDR3 region has 14 residues. Germline values: CDR1 SGHNT, CDR2 YENEEA. V was clipped by 5 bases and J by 9 bases, with 17 bases between them. CDR3 sequence reads: CASSTHQSDSEQFF. CDR3 DNA: TGTGCCAGCAGCACTCACCAATCAGACAGTGAGCAGTTCTTC.

The rearrangement links TRBV7-2 to TRBJ1-5, with 8 positions matching TRBD1. This CDR3 has 15 amino acids. Germline V lookup: CDR1 SGHTA, CDR2 FQGNSA. With 4 bases clipped from V and 7 bases from J, the junction kept 9 bases outside the gene matches. The CDR3 bases are TGTGCCAGCAGCTACACGGACAGGGATCAGCAGCCCCAGCATTTT. Its translation is CASSYTDRDQQPQHF.

About this clone: Compared with germline, one end of the junction differs, possibly owing to a read error. V and J are TRBV9 and TRBJ2-2; no clear D gene. Per germline, CDR1 SGDLS and CDR2 YYNGEE. The CDR3 runs 14 residues. The DNA of the CDR3 is TGTGCCAGCAGTGTAGGCAGAAACACCGGGGAGCTGTTTTTT. It yields the protein CASSVGRNTGELFF.

The rearrangement joins TRBV7-2 to TRBJ2-3; D is uncertain. The V gene's germline CDR1 is SGHTA and CDR2 FQGNSA. V lost 2 bases and J 4 bases, leaving 13 bases between the germline ends. The CDR3 is 15 residues long. The CDR3 reads CASSLTSHSSDTQYF. DNA of the CDR3: TGTGCCAGCAGCTTAACGAGTCATAGCTCAGATACGCAGTATTTT.

The chain joins TRBV6-5 to TRBJ2-1, with TRBD2 as a possible D gene (6 bases). CDR3 length: 12 residues. Deletions cut 7 bases from V and 5 bases from J, with 9 bases between. CDR1 and CDR2 from the germline V gene are MNHEY and SVGAGI. CDR3 loop: CASTWGDNEQFF. As DNA, the CDR3 is TGTGCCAGCACCTGGGGGGACAATGAGCAGTTCTTC.

V gene TRBV5-4 combines with J gene TRBJ1-2; perhaps TRBD1 as D (5 bases). CDR1 SGHNT and CDR2 YYREEE come from the germline V gene (reference sequence). Between the trimmed V and J ends, which lost 0 bases and 4 bases, there was a span of 13 bases. The CDR3 loop spans 15 amino acids. The CDR3 DNA is TGTGCCAGCAGCTTGGGGGGCCACGAAGTCTATGGCTACACCTTC. The encoded protein is CASSLGGHEVYGYTF.

The CDR3 DNA is TGTGCCAGCAGCTTGAGGCCGGTGTGGGGCAGAAACACCATATATTTT. Translation: CASSLRPVWGRNTIYF. This chain joins TRBV5-8 and TRBJ1-3; tentatively, D is TRBD1 (5 bases). Germline-derived CDR1 and CDR2 are SGHTS and YDEGEE. V was cut by 1 base and J by 5 bases, with 16 bases left in between. The CDR3 loop spans 16 amino acids.

The chain uses TRBV19 and TRBJ1-6, with D possibly TRBD1 on 5 matching bases. The germline CDR1 and CDR2 sequences are LNHDA and SQIVND (reference sequence). V lost 2 bases and J lost 4, with 9 bases in between. The CDR3 sequence is 15 residues long. The chain's CDR3 is CASSIRRQYNSPLHF. In DNA form, the CDR3 reads TGTGCCAGTAGTATACGCCGACAGTATAATTCACCCCTCCACTTT.

This clone was detected once. CDR3 sequence (DNA): TGCGCCAGCAGGATGGGACAGGGAGGTGAAAAACTGTTTTTT. It codes for CASRMGQGGEKLFF. V is TRBV5-1 and J is TRBJ1-4; 9 bases fit TRBD1. CDR1 SGHRS and CDR2 YFSETQ come from the germline V gene. V lost 5 bases to trimming and J lost 7 bases; unmatched junction nucleotides: 6. This CDR3 is 14 amino acids long.

The V call is TRBV9, the J call TRBJ2-7; 7 nucleotides align to TRBD1. The CDR3 is made up of 12 amino acids. Germline V gene lookup returns CDR1 SGDLS and CDR2 YYNGEE. Trimming cost V 3 bases and J 5 bases; bases outside gene matches: 2. CDR3 amino acids: CASSATGDEQYF. Here the CDR3 DNA reads TGTGCCAGCAGCGCCACAGGGGACGAGCAGTACTTC.

The chain combines TRBV3-1 (or the pseudogene TRBV3-2) with TRBJ2-7; 9 nucleotides match TRBD1. The V segment lost 5 bases and the J segment 1 base; nucleotides outside the gene matches: 6. Germline assignment: CDR1 LGHDT and CDR2 YNNKEL (reference sequence). The CDR3 is 15 amino acids. CDR3 region: CASSRTGAPSYEQYF. The CDR3 region has the DNA TGTGCCAGCAGCAGGACAGGGGCCCCGTCCTACGAGCAGTACTTC.

This CDR3 is CASSQGVGQYGTEAFF. As DNA, the CDR3 is TGTGCCAGCAGCCAAGGGGTTGGGCAGTACGGCACTGAAGCTTTCTTT. The V gene is TRBV4-2, the J gene TRBJ1-1; no reliable D call. V was cut by 1 base and J by 4 bases, with 16 bases left in between. The CDR3 totals 16 residues. Germline lookup yields CDR1 LGHNA and CDR2 YNFKEQ.

This rearrangement joins TRBV29-1 to TRBJ2-5; 10 bases fit TRBD1. This CDR3 contains 14 residues. With V trimmed by 7 bases and J by 4 bases, 9 bases remained unmatched. Germline V gene data show CDR1 as SQVTM and CDR2 as ANQGSEA. The DNA of the CDR3 is TGCAGCGCCAGAGACAGGGGGCGCGGAGAGACCCAGTACTTC. It codes for CSARDRGRGETQYF.

In this sample, this clone turned up once. The chain carries TRBV3-1 (or the pseudogene TRBV3-2) and TRBJ2-7, with unresolved D. The CDR3 has 14 residues. V gave up 2 bases and J gave up 0 bases, with 8 bases separating them. Germline CDR1 is LGHDT and CDR2 is YNNKEL (reference sequence). CDR3 amino acids: CASSQSFSSYEQYF. CDR3 in DNA: TGTGCCAGCAGCCAATCCTTCAGCTCCTACGAGCAGTACTTC.